This T cell receptor (beta chain) was sequenced during a study of CD8+ T cells in alopecia areata. J gave up 3 bases and V 2 bases, and 5 bases lay outside the gene matches. Per germline, CDR1 MNHNY and CDR2 SVGAGI (reference sequence). CDR3 length equals 15 residues. Sequencing used cDNA as its template, made by extracting RNA and reverse transcribing it. Sequencing was performed with immunoSEQ multiplex PCR; in TCRdb, only in-frame clones are kept and a portion is missing. The table shows about 190,000 clones, with 50% to 75% occurring only once. Treatment in this sample: oral pan-JAK inhibitor, 5-10 mg twice daily.

The gene calls are TRBV6-6 and TRBJ2-7; 9 bases match TRBD1. Sample: CD4+ T cells sorted from blood, taken at week 4, from a patient treated with tofacitinib. The receptor was derived from a human donor with alopecia areata. In nucleotides, the CDR3 is TGTGCCAGCAGTTACGGGGGACAGGGTAGCTACGAGCAGTACTTC. Protein product: CASSYGGQGSYEQYF.